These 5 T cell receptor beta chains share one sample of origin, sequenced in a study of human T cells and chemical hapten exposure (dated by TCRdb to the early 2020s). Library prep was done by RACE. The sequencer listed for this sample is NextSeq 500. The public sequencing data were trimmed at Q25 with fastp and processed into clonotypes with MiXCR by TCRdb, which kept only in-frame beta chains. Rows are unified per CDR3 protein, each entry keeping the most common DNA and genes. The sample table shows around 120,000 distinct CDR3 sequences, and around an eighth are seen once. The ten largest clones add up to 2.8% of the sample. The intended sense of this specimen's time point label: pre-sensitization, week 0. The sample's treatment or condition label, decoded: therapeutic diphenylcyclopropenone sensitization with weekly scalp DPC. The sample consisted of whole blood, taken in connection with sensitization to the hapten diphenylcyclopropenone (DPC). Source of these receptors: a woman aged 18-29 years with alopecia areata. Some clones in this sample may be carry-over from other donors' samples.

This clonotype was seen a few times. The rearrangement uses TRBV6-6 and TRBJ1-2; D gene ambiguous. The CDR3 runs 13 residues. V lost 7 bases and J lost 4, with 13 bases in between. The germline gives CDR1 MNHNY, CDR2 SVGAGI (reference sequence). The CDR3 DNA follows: TGTGCCAGCACCGACGCCAAGCCCTATGGCTACACCTTC. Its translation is CASTDAKPYGYTF.

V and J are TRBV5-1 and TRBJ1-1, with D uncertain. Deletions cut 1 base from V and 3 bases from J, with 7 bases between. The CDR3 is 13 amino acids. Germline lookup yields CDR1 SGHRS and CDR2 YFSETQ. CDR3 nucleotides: TGCGCCAGCAGCTTGTTTCCGGACACTGAAGCTTTCTTT. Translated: CASSLFPDTEAFF. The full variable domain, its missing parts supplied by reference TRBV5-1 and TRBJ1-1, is KAGVTQTPRYLIKTRGQQVTLSCSPISGHRSVSWYQQTPGQGLQFLFEYFSETQRNKGNFPGRFSGRQFSNSRSEMNVSTLELGDSALYLCASSLFPDTEAFFGQGTRLTVV.

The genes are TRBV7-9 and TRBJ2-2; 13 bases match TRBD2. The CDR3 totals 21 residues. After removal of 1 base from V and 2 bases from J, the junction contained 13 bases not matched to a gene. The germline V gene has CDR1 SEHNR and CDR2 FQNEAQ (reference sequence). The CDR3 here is CASSLVQFWTSGGLNTGELFF. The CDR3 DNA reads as TGTGCCAGCAGCTTAGTTCAGTTTTGGACTAGCGGGGGCCTTAACACCGGGGAGCTGTTTTTT.

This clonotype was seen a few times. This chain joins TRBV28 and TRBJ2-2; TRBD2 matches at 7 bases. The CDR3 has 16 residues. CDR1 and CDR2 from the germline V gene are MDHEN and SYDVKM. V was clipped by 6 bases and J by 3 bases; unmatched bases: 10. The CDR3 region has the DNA TGTGCCAGCAGGTCCTACGACGCGGGAGACACCGGGGAGCTGTTTTTT. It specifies CASRSYDAGDTGELFF. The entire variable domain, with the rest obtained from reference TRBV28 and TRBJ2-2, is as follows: DVKVTQSSRYLVKRTGEKVFLECVQDMDHENMFWYRQDPGLGLRLIYFSYDVKMKEKGDIPEGYSVSREKKERFSLILESASTNQTSMYLCASRSYDAGDTGELFFGEGSRLTVL.

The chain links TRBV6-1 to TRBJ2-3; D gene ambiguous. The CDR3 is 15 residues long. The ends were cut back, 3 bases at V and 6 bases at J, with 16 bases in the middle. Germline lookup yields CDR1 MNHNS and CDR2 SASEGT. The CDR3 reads CASSDRLASSDTQYF. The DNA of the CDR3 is TGTGCCAGCAGTGACCGGTTGGCCTCCTCGGATACGCAGTATTTT.